These 25 T cell receptor beta chains came from one sample sequenced in a study of T cells in Graves' hyperthyroidism and ophthalmopathy. TCR beta CDR3 sequences were amplified from RNA transcripts. A first-round RT-PCR of the TCR CDR3 used the HTBI primer set. TCRdb passed the multiplex PCR reads through MiXCR, listing each CDR3 protein once. The table includes over 150,000 distinct CDR3 sequences, about a sixth detected once. The specimen sequenced was blood. These receptors all come from a woman in her forties or fifties with Graves' hyperthyroidism.

There are a few counts of this clonotype. A clone one base away is much larger, so this may be a read error. The J gene is TRBJ1-2, the V gene TRBV7-2; possible D gene TRBD1, 5 bases. Germline CDR1 reads SGHTA; CDR2 reads FQGNSA. The CDR3 is 15 amino acids. As DNA, the CDR3 is TGTGCCAGCGGCTTAGGTTCGGGGGGAAGCTATGGCTACACCTTC. Translating it yields CASGLGSGGSYGYTF.

This clonotype was recorded many times. A single base separates this from a much larger clone, so it may be a read error. The gene calls are TRBV12-3 or TRBV12-4 and TRBJ1-5; D ambiguous. The CDR3 runs to 14 residues. DNA for the CDR3: TGTGCCGGCAGCCTTGGACCTATCCATCAGCCCCAGCATTTT. Its protein product is CAGSLGPIHQPQHF.

The sample holds many counts of this clonotype. The CDR3 loop is CASSFLRTPQETQYF. Here the CDR3 DNA reads TGTGCCAGCAGTTTCCTTCGGACACCTCAAGAGACCCAGTACTTC. The chain couples TRBV12-3 or TRBV12-4 to TRBJ2-5; TRBD1 might be the D (5 bases). Trimming took 3 bases from V and 2 from J, leaving 13 bases between them. This CDR3 contains 15 residues.

There are many counts of this clonotype. This rearrangement joins TRBV6-2 or TRBV6-3 to TRBJ1-5; 11 bases match TRBD1. The V segment lost 5 bases and the J segment 7 bases; nucleotides outside the gene matches: 10. In germline, CDR1 is MNHEY, CDR2 SVGEGT. This CDR3 is 16 amino acids long. The CDR3 DNA follows: TGTGCCAGCAGTACACCGGGACAGGGGGTAAGACAGCCCCAGCATTTT. Residues: CASSTPGQGVRQPQHF.

This rearrangement joins TRBV28 to TRBJ2-5; D possibly uses TRBD1 or TRBD2 (6 bases each). This CDR3 region has 16 residues. Germline CDR1 is MDHEN and CDR2 is SYDVKM. V lost 3 bases, J lost 1 base, and 15 bases lay in between. The CDR3 spells CASSFPFGGGQETQYF. CDR3 in DNA: TGTGCCAGCAGTTTCCCCTTCGGGGGCGGCCAAGAGACCCAGTACTTC.

This clonotype has ten or more counts. The V gene is TRBV6-2 or TRBV6-3, the J gene TRBJ1-1, with unresolved D. CDR1 is MNHEY and CDR2 is SVGEGT in the germline V gene. The CDR3 runs to 13 residues. V shed 7 bases and J shed 1 base, with 10 bases lying between them. The CDR3 spells CASILDGNTEAFF. Written as DNA, the CDR3 is TGTGCCAGCATTCTGGACGGGAACACTGAAGCTTTCTTT.

This clonotype showed up many times. The chain combines TRBV4-1 with TRBJ2-1, with TRBD2 matching over 13 bases. CDR3 length: 16 amino acids. The trim removed 3 bases at V and 7 bases at J, leaving 6 bases unmatched. From germline, CDR1 is MGHRA and CDR2 YSYEKL. The CDR3 reads CASSHPPGLAGNEQFF. The CDR3 DNA reads TGCGCCAGCAGCCACCCTCCGGGACTAGCGGGAAATGAGCAGTTCTTC.

This clonotype was seen repeatedly, ten times or more. The CDR3 sequence is CASSPHLNEQFF. In DNA form, the CDR3 reads TGTGCCAGCAGCCCGCATCTGAATGAGCAGTTCTTC. The genes are TRBV7-8 and TRBJ2-1; D unclear. The CDR3 totals 12 residues. The ends were cut back, 5 bases at V and 7 bases at J, with 9 bases in the middle. CDR1 and CDR2 (germline): SGHVS, FQNEAQ. Full variable domain (outside the CDR3, taken from reference TRBV7-8 and TRBJ2-1): GAGVSQSPRYKVAKRGQDVALRCDPISGHVSLFWYQQALGQGPEFLTYFQNEAQLDKSGLPSDRFFAERPEGSVSTLKIQRTQQEDSAVYLCASSPHLNEQFFGPGTRLTVL.

This sequence joins TRBV7-9 and TRBJ2-1; D uncertain. Per germline, CDR1 SEHNR and CDR2 FQNEAQ (reference sequence). The V gene lost 4 bases and the J gene lost 4 bases, with 5 bases spanning the gap. CDR3 length equals 12 residues. In DNA form, the CDR3 reads TGTGCCAGCAGCTCCTATTACAATGAGCAGTTCTTC. It encodes CASSSYYNEQFF.

The sample holds many counts of this clonotype. This chain links TRBV2 with TRBJ2-7; possibly TRBD1 or TRBD2 for D (5 bases each). CDR1 and CDR2 (germline): SNHLY, FYNNEI. Trimming took off 7 bases at V and 4 bases at J, with 14 bases between the two ends. The CDR3 sequence is 13 residues long. DNA of the CDR3: TGTGCCAGCAAGGGACCCGGTGGGTACGAGCAGTACTTC. Its protein product is CASKGPGGYEQYF.

This clonotype was recorded at least ten times. The chain uses TRBV28 and TRBJ1-5; D is undetermined. The V end lost 4 bases, the J end lost 5 bases, and 15 bases lay between the germline ends. Germline V gives CDR1 MDHEN, CDR2 SYDVKM. The CDR3 is made up of 15 amino acids. CDR3 nucleotides: TGTGCCAGCAGTTCTCCAGGAAGGGAATATCAGCCCCAGCATTTT. This sequence encodes CASSSPGREYQPQHF.

J is TRBJ2-1 and V is TRBV20-1, with 7 bases aligning to TRBD2. The CDR3 has 14 amino acids. The V and J ends lost 1 base and 9 bases, in that order; junction bases with no gene match: 9. The germline V gene encodes CDR1 DFQATT and CDR2 SNEGSKA (reference sequence). The CDR3 DNA follows: TGCAGTGCTAGAGGGGGGGGGTCTACAGGTGAGCAGTTCTTC. It translates to CSARGGGSTGEQFF.

The sample holds many counts of this clonotype. The rearrangement joins TRBV18 to TRBJ2-5; 7 nucleotides match TRBD2. This CDR3 comprises 15 residues. With 3 bases clipped from V and 2 bases from J, the junction kept 6 bases outside the gene matches. Germline V gene data show CDR1 as KGHSH and CDR2 as LQKENI. CDR3 in amino acids: CASSPGRDRQETQYF. DNA for the CDR3: TGTGCCAGCTCACCGGGGAGGGACCGTCAAGAGACCCAGTACTTC.

This clonotype was counted only a few times. The rearrangement joins TRBV7-9 to TRBJ2-3; the match to TRBD2 covers 7 bases. Trimming at V came to 4 bases and at J to 1 base, leaving 11 bases not matched to a gene. This CDR3 contains 17 residues. CDR1 is SEHNR, CDR2 FQNEAQ, per germline (reference sequence). The CDR3 is CASSWVQSGDGTDTQYF. CDR3 nucleotide sequence: TGTGCCAGCAGCTGGGTCCAAAGCGGGGACGGCACAGATACGCAGTATTTT.

The chain uses TRBV27 and TRBJ1-5; D is unresolved. CDR1 is MNHEY, CDR2 SMNVEV, per germline (reference sequence). CDR3 length: 15 amino acids. V dropped 6 bases and J dropped 3 bases, with 15 bases sitting between them. Here the CDR3 reads CASSLLREVNQPQHF. The DNA for the CDR3 is TGTGCCAGCAGCCTTTTAAGGGAAGTCAATCAGCCCCAGCATTTT.

This clonotype showed up many times. V usage is TRBV25-1 and J usage is TRBJ2-6, with D tentatively TRBD1 (6 bases). The germline V and J ends were trimmed by 5 bases and 4 bases, with 15 bases remaining between them. CDR1 MGHDK and CDR2 SYGVNS come from the germline V gene. The CDR3 contains 16 residues. The CDR3 coding sequence is TGTGCCAGCAGTTGGCCAGGGGTACGAGGGGCCAACGTCCTGACTTTC. It yields the protein CASSWPGVRGANVLTF.

This clonotype was detected many times. The V call is TRBV2, the J call TRBJ2-3, with TRBD2 identical over 11 bases. The CDR3 covers 16 residues. The V segment lost 2 bases and the J segment 2 bases; nucleotides outside the gene matches: 3. CDR1 SNHLY and CDR2 FYNNEI come from the germline V gene. Here the CDR3 reads CASSERTSGLTDTQYF. The CDR3, as DNA: TGTGCCAGCAGTGAACGGACTAGCGGGCTCACAGATACGCAGTATTTT.

This clonotype has a count of ten or more. This rearrangement joins TRBV7-9 to TRBJ1-2, with TRBD1 identical over 8 bases. CDR1 and CDR2 (germline): SEHNR, FQNEAQ (reference sequence). V shed 6 bases and J 3 bases; nucleotides not matched to a gene: 6. The CDR3 is 14 amino acids. The CDR3 DNA follows: TGTGCCAGCAGACCGGGACAGGTCGACTATGGCTACACCTTC. Amino acid sequence: CASRPGQVDYGYTF.

The chain carries TRBV20-1 and TRBJ1-3; D remains ambiguous. Germline V CDR1 and CDR2: DFQATT, SNEGSKA (reference sequence). Trimming removed 2 bases at V and 0 bases at J, with 14 bases between. The CDR3 length is 16 residues. CDR3 amino acids: CSARLSPTVSGNTIYF. In DNA, the CDR3 is TGCAGTGCTAGACTCAGCCCGACTGTCTCTGGAAACACCATATATTTT.

This clonotype was counted only a few times. The chain carries TRBV9 and TRBJ1-6, with TRBD1 matching over 9 bases. Germline V gene data show CDR1 as SGDLS and CDR2 as YYNGEE. J gave up 7 bases and V 3 bases, and 2 bases lay outside the gene matches. This CDR3 contains 14 residues. CDR3 sequence reads: CASSAGTGNSPLHF. The DNA for the CDR3 is TGTGCCAGCAGCGCGGGGACAGGGAATTCACCCCTCCACTTT. Using reference TRBV9 and TRBJ1-6 for the parts outside the CDR3, the full variable domain is DSGVTQTPKHLITATGQRVTLRCSPRSGDLSVYWYQQSLDQGLQFLIQYYNGEERAKGNILERFSAQQFPDLHSELNLSSLELGDSALYFCASSAGTGNSPLHFGNGTRLTVT.

This clonotype was seen many times. This chain links TRBV28 with TRBJ1-1; possibly TRBD1 for D (5 bases). Germline values: CDR1 MDHEN, CDR2 SYDVKM. The CDR3 covers 14 residues. Between the trimmed V and J ends, which lost 7 bases and 5 bases, there was a span of 17 bases. The CDR3 sequence is CASTQVPGGTEAFF. For the CDR3, the DNA is TGTGCCAGCACCCAAGTTCCGGGGGGGACTGAAGCTTTCTTT.

This clonotype came up many times. The chain is built from TRBV18 and TRBJ1-1, with 8 nucleotides matching TRBD1. V was pared by 5 bases and J by 1 base, with 6 bases of the junction left unmatched. Germline V gives CDR1 KGHSH, CDR2 LQKENI. CDR3 length: 15 residues. This CDR3 reads CASSFTGTGNTEAFF. Here the CDR3 DNA reads TGTGCCAGCTCATTCACCGGGACAGGGAACACTGAAGCTTTCTTT.

The CDR3 DNA reads as TGTGCCAGCACCAAGGGGCAGAGCTCCTACGAGCAGTACTTC. Translating it yields CASTKGQSSYEQYF. The J gene is TRBJ2-7, the V gene TRBV6-1, with D possibly being TRBD1 (5 bases). Germline V gene lookup returns CDR1 MNHNS and CDR2 SASEGT. The CDR3 runs to 14 residues. The V and J ends lost 7 bases and 0 bases respectively, with 13 bases between them.

Ten or more counts support this clonotype. The chain uses TRBV29-1 and TRBJ2-3; unclear D gene. Trimming removed 7 bases from V and 7 bases from J, with 12 bases in between. The CDR3 is 11 amino acids. The germline V gene has CDR1 SQVTM and CDR2 ANQGSEA. The CDR3 sequence is CSAPVGNTQYF. DNA for the CDR3: TGCAGCGCCCCGGTAGGCAATACGCAGTATTTT.

This clonotype was detected ten times or more. The rearrangement joins TRBV24-1 to TRBJ2-3; unclear D gene. Between the trimmed V and J ends, which lost 5 bases and 4 bases, there was a span of 15 bases. Per germline, CDR1 KGHDR and CDR2 SFDVKD. This CDR3 contains 15 residues. This CDR3 reads CATSAAEQSADTQYF. The CDR3 DNA sequence: TGTGCCACCAGTGCAGCCGAACAGAGCGCAGATACGCAGTATTTT.